This T cell receptor beta chain was observed in a study of shared clonotypes between healthy human individuals. V lost 2 bases and J lost 6, with 5 bases in between. CDR3 size: 13 residues. CDR1 and CDR2 from the germline V gene are MNHEY and SVGAGI. To note about this clone: The identical CDR3 is also encoded by other nucleotide sequences in the sample.

Sequencing was performed with immunoSEQ multiplex PCR; in TCRdb, only in-frame clones are kept and a portion is missing. The sample lists some 2 million clones, 95% occurring once. The chain has TRBV6-5 and TRBJ1-6; no firm D call. Sequenced sample: naive CD4+ T cells sorted from blood. Subset meaning: CD45RA+ positively selected. This TCR derives from a young man in good health. The CDR3 sequence is CASSYGLNSPLHF. In DNA form, the CDR3 reads TGTGCCAGCAGTTACGGGCTTAATTCACCCCTCCACTTT.